These T cell receptor beta chains were read from a single sample in a study of T cell repertoires in cytomegalovirus infection. TCRdb passed the reads through MiXCR, listing each CDR3 protein once. The data contain over 300,000 distinct CDR3 sequences, 9.5% of them seen just once; the ten biggest clones take up over 3.5%. Sequenced: PBMCs. Receptor source: a human donor in good health (CMV status not recorded). Some clones in this sample may be carry-over from other donors' samples. The CDR3 runs from the conserved cysteine through the conserved F or W. A D gene is named only where the DNA matches it firmly. Size is omitted from some rows. Given values are once, few, many or a class for expanded clones.

d_call,v_call,j_call,clone_size,cdr3_aa,cdr3_nt
-,TRBV7-6,TRBJ2-5,few,CASSLGAGAYQETQYF,TGTGCCAGCAGCCTCGGTGCAGGGGCGTACCAAGAGACCCAGTACTTC
-,TRBV20-1,TRBJ1-3,few,CSAPGDSGNTIYF,TGCAGTGCTCCAGGCGACTCTGGAAACACCATATATTTT
TRBD1,TRBV7-3,TRBJ1-2,few,CASSPSGGINYGYTF,TGTGCCAGCAGCCCATCAGGGGGCATAAACTATGGCTACACCTTC
-,TRBV12-3/TRBV12-4,TRBJ1-1,-,CASSFRTGRTEAFF,TGTGCCAGCAGTTTTCGCACAGGGCGAACTGAAGCTTTCTTT
-,TRBV7-3,TRBJ2-1,many,CASSLLSGKSEQFF,TGTGCCAGCAGTCTCCTTAGTGGGAAAAGTGAGCAGTTCTTC
-,TRBV6-2/TRBV6-3,TRBJ2-6,-,CASSYGDSGANVLTF,TGTGCCAGCAGTTATGGGGACTCTGGGGCCAACGTCCTGACTTTC
-,TRBV10-3,TRBJ2-2,-,CAISEDTVNTGELFF,TGTGCCATCAGTGAGGATACTGTGAACACCGGGGAGCTGTTTTTT
-,TRBV7-8,TRBJ1-1,-,CASSLTGRGAWNTEAFF,TGTGCCAGCAGCTTAACAGGAAGGGGAGCTTGGAACACTGAAGCTTTCTTT
TRBD2,TRBV6-2/TRBV6-3,TRBJ2-7,few,CASSPGLAGGLNYEQYF,TGTGCCAGCAGTCCGGGACTAGCGGGAGGCTTGAACTACGAGCAGTACTTC
-,TRBV7-9,TRBJ1-1,-,CASSLDFEAFF,TGTGCCAGCAGCTTAGACTTTGAAGCTTTCTTT
-,TRBV7-2,TRBJ2-5,many,CASSPPGWGETQYF,TGTGCCAGCAGCCCCCCGGGGTGGGGAGAGACCCAGTACTTC
-,TRBV7-2,TRBJ1-2,many,CASSLEGTVYGYTF,TGTGCCAGCAGCTTAGAAGGGACGGTCTATGGCTACACCTTC
TRBD2,TRBV4-2,TRBJ2-1,few,CASSQVAGGPDEQFF,TGTGCCAGCAGCCAAGTAGCGGGAGGGCCGGATGAGCAGTTCTTC
-,TRBV7-2,TRBJ2-6,many,CASSLSAGANVLTF,TGTGCCAGCAGCTTATCAGCCGGGGCCAACGTCCTGACTTTC
-,TRBV7-2,TRBJ2-7,many,CASSLLGGYEQYF,TGTGCCAGCAGCCTCCTAGGGGGTTACGAGCAGTACTTC
-,TRBV19,TRBJ2-1,many,CASSIRAIEAEQFF,TGTGCCAGTAGTATAAGGGCCATCGAGGCTGAGCAGTTCTTC
-,TRBV20-1,TRBJ1-1,-,CSARDFGRISGNTEAFF,TGCAGTGCTAGAGATTTCGGGCGGATCTCAGGGAACACTGAAGCTTTCTTT
-,TRBV6-5,TRBJ2-2,few,CASSYSITGELFF,TGTGCCAGCAGTTACTCGATTACCGGGGAGCTGTTTTTT
TRBD1,TRBV7-8,TRBJ1-1,many,CASSLGTGSVNTEAFF,TGTGCCAGCAGCTTAGGGACAGGGAGTGTGAACACTGAAGCTTTCTTT
TRBD2,TRBV2,TRBJ2-1,few,CASSPRTSGGGYNEQFF,TGTGCCAGCAGCCCCAGGACTAGCGGGGGGGGCTACAATGAGCAGTTCTTC
-,TRBV12-3/TRBV12-4,TRBJ2-3,many,CASSLMGGTDTQYF,TGTGCCAGCAGTTTGATGGGAGGCACAGATACGCAGTATTTT
-,TRBV28,TRBJ2-2,few,CASSRILSTGELFF,TGTGCCAGCAGCCGCATACTGAGCACCGGGGAGCTGTTTTTT
TRBD1,TRBV7-2,TRBJ1-4,many,CASSSELTGVLGEKLFF,TGTGCCAGCAGCTCCGAACTAACAGGGGTACTAGGTGAAAAACTGTTTTTT
TRBD2,TRBV20-1,TRBJ2-7,many,CSAKGTSSYEQYF,TGCAGTGCTAAGGGGACTAGCTCCTACGAGCAGTACTTC